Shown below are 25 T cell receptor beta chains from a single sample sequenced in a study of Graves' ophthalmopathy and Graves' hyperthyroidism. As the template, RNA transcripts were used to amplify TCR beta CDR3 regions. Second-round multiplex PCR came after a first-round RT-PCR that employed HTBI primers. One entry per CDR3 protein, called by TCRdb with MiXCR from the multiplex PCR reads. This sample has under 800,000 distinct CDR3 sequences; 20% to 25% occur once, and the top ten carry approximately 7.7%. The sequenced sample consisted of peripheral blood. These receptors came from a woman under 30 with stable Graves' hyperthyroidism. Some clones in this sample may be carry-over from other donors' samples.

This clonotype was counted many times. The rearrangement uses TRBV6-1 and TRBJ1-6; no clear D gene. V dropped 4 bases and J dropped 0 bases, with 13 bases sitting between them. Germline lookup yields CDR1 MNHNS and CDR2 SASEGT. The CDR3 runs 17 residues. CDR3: CASSALTRSSYNSPLHF. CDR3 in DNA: TGTGCCAGCAGTGCCTTGACAAGGAGCTCCTATAATTCACCCCTCCACTTT.

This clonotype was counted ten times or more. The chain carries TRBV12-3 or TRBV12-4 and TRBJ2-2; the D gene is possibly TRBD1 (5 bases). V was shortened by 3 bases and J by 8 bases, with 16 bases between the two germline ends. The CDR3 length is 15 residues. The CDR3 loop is CASSLGPNWTGELFF. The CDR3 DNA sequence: TGTGCCAGCAGTTTGGGGCCTAACTGGACGGGGGAGCTGTTTTTT.

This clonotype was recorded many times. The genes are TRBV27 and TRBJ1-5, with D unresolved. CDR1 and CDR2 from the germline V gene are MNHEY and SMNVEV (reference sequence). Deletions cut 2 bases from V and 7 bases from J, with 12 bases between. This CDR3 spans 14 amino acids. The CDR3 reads CASSLVGRLQPQHF. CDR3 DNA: TGTGCCAGCAGTTTAGTAGGCAGGCTCCAGCCCCAGCATTTT.

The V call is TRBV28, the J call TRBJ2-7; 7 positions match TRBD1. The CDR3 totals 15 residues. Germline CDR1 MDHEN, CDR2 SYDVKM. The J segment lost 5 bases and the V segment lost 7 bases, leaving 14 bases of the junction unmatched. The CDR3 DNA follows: TGTGCCAGCATCGTAGGGGGCGCAGGTAACCACGAGCAGTACTTC. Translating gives CASIVGGAGNHEQYF.

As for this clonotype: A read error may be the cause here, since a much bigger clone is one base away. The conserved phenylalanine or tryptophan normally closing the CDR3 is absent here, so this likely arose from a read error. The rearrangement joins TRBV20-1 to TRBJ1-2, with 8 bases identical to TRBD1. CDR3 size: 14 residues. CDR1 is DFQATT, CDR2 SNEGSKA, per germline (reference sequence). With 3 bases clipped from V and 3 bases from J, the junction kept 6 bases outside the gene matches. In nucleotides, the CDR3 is TGCAGTGCTAGTCTCGTACAGGGGGACTATGGCTACACCTAC. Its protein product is CSASLVQGDYGYTY.

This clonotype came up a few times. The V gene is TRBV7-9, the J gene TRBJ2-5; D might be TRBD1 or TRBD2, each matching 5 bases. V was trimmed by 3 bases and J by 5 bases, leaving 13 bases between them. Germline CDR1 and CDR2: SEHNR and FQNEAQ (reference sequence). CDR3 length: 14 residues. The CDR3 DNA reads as TGTGCCAGCAGCTTCGGGGCACAAGGGGAGACCCAGTACTTC. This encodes CASSFGAQGETQYF.

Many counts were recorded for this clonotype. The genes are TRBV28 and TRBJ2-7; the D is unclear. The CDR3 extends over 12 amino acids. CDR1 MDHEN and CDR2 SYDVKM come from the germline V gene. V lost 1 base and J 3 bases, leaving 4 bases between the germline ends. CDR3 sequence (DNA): TGTGCCAGCAGTTTATTTGGCTACGAGCAGTACTTC. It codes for CASSLFGYEQYF.

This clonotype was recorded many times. CDR3 protein: CASSQDLAKNIQYF. The CDR3 region has the DNA TGCGCCAGCAGTCAGGACTTAGCCAAAAACATTCAGTACTTC. The chain carries TRBV10-1 and TRBJ2-4; a weak D match, TRBD2 (5 bases). The germline CDR1 and CDR2 sequences are WNHNN and SYGVQD (reference sequence). The CDR3 is made up of 14 amino acids. The V end lost 5 bases, the J end lost 0 bases, and 8 bases lay between the germline ends.

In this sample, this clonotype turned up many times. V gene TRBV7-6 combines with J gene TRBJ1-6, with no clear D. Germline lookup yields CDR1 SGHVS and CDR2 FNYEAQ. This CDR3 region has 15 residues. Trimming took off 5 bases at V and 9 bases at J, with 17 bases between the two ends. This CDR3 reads CASSPAVGGSSPLHF. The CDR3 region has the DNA TGTGCCAGCAGCCCCGCGGTCGGCGGTAGTTCACCCCTCCACTTT.

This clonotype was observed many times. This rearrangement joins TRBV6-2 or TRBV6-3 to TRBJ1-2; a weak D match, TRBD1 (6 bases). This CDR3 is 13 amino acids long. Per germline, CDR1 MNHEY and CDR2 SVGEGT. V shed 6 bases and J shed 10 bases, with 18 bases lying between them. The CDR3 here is CASRPTGHLLYTF. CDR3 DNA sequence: TGTGCCAGCAGACCGACGGGACATCTTCTCTACACCTTC.

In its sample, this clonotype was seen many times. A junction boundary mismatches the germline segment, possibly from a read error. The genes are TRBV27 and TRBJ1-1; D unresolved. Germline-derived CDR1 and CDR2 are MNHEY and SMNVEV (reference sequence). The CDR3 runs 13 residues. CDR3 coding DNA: TGTGCCAGCAGTTTGAGTTTCGACCTGCCTTGCATCTTT. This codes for CASSLSFDLPCIF.

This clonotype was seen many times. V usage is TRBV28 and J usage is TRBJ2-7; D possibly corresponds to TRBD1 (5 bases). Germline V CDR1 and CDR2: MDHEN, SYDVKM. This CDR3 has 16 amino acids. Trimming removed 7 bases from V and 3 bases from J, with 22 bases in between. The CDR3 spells CASTKGRWSPSYEQYF. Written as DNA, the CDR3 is TGTGCCAGCACAAAGGGGCGGTGGTCCCCGAGCTACGAGCAGTACTTC.

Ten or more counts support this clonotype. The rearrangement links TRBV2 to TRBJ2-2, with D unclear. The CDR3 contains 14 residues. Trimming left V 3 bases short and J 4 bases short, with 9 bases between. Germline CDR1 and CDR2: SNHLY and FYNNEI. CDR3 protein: CASSEGQVTGELFF. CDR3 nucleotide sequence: TGTGCCAGCAGTGAGGGCCAAGTCACCGGGGAGCTGTTTTTT. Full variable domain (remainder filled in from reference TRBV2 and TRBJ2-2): EPEVTQTPSHQVTQMGQEVILRCVPISNHLYFYWYRQILGQKVEFLVSFYNNEISEKSEIFDDQFSVERPDGSNFTLKIRSTKLEDSAMYFCASSEGQVTGELFFGEGSRLTVL.

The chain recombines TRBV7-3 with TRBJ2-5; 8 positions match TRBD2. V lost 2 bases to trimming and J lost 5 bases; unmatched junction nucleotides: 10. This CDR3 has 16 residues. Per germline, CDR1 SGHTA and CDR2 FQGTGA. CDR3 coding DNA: TGTGCCAGCAGCTTAGGCGACCTAGCGGGTGTGGAGACCCAGTACTTC. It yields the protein CASSLGDLAGVETQYF. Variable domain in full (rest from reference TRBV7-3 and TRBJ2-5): GAGVSQTPSNKVTEKGKYVELRCDPISGHTALYWYRQSLGQGPEFLIYFQGTGAADDSGLPNDRFFAVRPEGSVSTLKIQRTERGDSAVYLCASSLGDLAGVETQYFGPGTRLLVL.

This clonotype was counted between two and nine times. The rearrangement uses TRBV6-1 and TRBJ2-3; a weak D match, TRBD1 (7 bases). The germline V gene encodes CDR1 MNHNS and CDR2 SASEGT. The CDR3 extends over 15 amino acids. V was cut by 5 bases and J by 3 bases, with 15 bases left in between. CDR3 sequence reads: CASSTPQGGTDTQYF. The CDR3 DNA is TGTGCCAGCAGTACCCCGCAGGGGGGAACAGATACGCAGTATTTT.

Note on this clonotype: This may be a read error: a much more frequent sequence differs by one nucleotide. As DNA, the CDR3 is TGTGCCAGCAGTCCCGGGACAGGGAGCGACGAGCAGTACTTC. This codes for CASSPGTGSDEQYF. V usage is TRBV12-3 or TRBV12-4 and J usage is TRBJ2-7, with 9 bases that match TRBD1. Trimming took 5 bases from V and 5 from J; bases not matched to a gene: 7. The CDR3 runs 14 residues.

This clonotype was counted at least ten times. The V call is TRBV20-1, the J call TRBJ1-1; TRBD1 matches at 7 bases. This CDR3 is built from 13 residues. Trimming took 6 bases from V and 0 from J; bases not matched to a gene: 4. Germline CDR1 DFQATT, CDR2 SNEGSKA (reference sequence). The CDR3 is CSARDSMNTEAFF. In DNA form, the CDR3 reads TGCAGTGCCCGGGACAGCATGAACACTGAAGCTTTCTTT.

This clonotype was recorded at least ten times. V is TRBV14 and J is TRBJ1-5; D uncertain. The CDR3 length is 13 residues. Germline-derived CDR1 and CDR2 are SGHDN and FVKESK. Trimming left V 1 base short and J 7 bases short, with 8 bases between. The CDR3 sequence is CASSQAGLQPQHF. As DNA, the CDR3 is TGTGCCAGCAGCCAAGCCGGTCTGCAGCCCCAGCATTTT.

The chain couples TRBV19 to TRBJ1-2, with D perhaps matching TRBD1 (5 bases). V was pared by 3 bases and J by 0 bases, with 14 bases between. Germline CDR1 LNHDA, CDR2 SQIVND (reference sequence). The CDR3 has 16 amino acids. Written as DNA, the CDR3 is TGTGCCAGTAGTATGCGTTCCGGACACACTAACTATGGCTACACCTTC. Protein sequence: CASSMRSGHTNYGYTF.

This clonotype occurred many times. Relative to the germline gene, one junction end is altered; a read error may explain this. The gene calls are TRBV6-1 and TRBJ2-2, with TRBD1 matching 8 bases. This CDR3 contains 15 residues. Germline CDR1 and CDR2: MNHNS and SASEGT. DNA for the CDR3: TGTGCCAGCAGAGAAGGGACAGGGAACACCGGGGAGCTGTTTTTT. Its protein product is CASREGTGNTGELFF.

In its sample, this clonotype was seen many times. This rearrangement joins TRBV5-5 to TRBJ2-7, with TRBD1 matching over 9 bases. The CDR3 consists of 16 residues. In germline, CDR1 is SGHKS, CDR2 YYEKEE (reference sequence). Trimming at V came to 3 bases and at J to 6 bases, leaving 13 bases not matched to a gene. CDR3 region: CASSWGQGAKTSEQYF. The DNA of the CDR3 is TGTGCCAGCAGCTGGGGACAGGGCGCTAAAACTAGCGAGCAGTACTTC.

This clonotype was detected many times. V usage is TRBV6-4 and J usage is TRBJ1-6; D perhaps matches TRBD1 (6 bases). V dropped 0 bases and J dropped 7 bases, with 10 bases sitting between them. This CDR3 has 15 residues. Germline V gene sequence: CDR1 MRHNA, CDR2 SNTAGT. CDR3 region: CASSDSWRGNSPLHF. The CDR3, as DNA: TGTGCCAGCAGTGACTCGTGGAGGGGGAATTCACCCCTCCACTTT.

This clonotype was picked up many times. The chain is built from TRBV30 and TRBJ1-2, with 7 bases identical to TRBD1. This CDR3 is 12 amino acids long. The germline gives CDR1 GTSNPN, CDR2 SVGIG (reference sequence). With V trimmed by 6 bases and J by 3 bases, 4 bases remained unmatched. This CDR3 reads CACRDRYYGYTF. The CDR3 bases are TGTGCCTGCCGGGACAGATACTATGGCTACACCTTC.

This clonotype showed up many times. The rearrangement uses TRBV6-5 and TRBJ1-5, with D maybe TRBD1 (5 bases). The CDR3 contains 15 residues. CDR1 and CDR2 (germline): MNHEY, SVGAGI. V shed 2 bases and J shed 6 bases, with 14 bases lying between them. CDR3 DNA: TGTGCCAGCAGTTACCAATGGGGCTTGGGTCAGCCCCAGCATTTT. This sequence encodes CASSYQWGLGQPQHF.

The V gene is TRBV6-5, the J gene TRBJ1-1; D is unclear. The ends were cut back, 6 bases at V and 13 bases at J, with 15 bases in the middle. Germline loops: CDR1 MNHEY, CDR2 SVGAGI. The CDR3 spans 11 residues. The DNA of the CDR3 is TGTGCCAGCAGCTCTCAGACTGCGGGTTTCTTT. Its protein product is CASSSQTAGFF.